Given below is one TCR beta chain in context. Its antigen is unidentified. This sample is drawn from a study of lymphopenia after photon versus proton radiotherapy. Study-level points and caveats: After lymphocyte nadir, photon-treated repertoires showed oligoclonal expansion, especially CD8+ Temra. In patients who died, overall survival fell as post-nadir TCR diversity dropped more. Under photons, naive T cells and diversity fell while effector/memory populations rose. Survival link was tested only in deceased patients; proton benefit remains a possibility.

Method: immunoSEQ multiplex PCR; TCRdb's copy keeps in-frame clones and lacks some. This sample carries 150,000 or so clones, 80% to 90% of them seen once, and the ten largest clones take approximately 4.7%. Looked up from germline, CDR1 is SGHVS and CDR2 is FQNEAQ. Trimming shortened V by 0 bases and J by 10 bases, and 7 bases separated the two germline ends. There are 12 residues in the CDR3. The origin of this receptor is a man between 45 and 60 years old with gastric cancer. Specimen: peripheral blood, collected from a patient treated with photon-based radiotherapy. V and J are TRBV7-8 and TRBJ2-1; weak D call: TRBD2 (6 bases). CDR3 coding DNA: TGTGCCAGCAGCTTAGCGGGACTGGAGCAGTTCTTC. It specifies CASSLAGLEQFF.